This T cell receptor beta chain is drawn from a study of OX40 agonist ivuxolimab in advanced cancers. Looking at the study overall: Of the participants, approximately 38% had some prior anti-PD-1, anti-PD-L1 or anti-CTLA-4 therapy, which was allowed. The study's findings and limits: Low levels of normalized T-cell clonal expansion also appeared in some nonresponders. The expanded peripheral T cells' antigen specificity was not determined.

Assay: immunoSEQ multiplex PCR; the TCRdb copy retains only in-frame clones and omits some. The repertoire holds roughly 65,000 clones, with around four fifths as singletons. Trimming took 4 bases from V and 3 from J, leaving 10 bases between them. Germline assignment: CDR1 SGDLS and CDR2 YYNGEE. The CDR3 totals 13 residues. This clone was seen only a few times. Its target is unknown. Source: CD4+ or CD8+ T cells sorted from blood, taken in a trial of the OX40 agonist ivuxolimab. The sequence derives from an adult with an advanced solid tumor such as melanoma, head and neck, liver or kidney cancer. V gene TRBV9 combines with J gene TRBJ1-1, with no clear D. CDR3 DNA sequence: TGTGCCAGCAGCCTCCTAGGAGACACTGAAGCTTTCTTT. The encoded protein is CASSLLGDTEAFF.